This T cell receptor (beta chain) derives from a study of blood T cells in healthy people across ages. As for the study in general: Template switching captured about one barcoded beta molecule per two T cells.

Ten or more counts support this clonotype. Its antigen is as yet unknown. The use of a sample-barcoded 5' primer and a J-beta primer mix characterized a second PCR of roughly 7 to 11 cycles. Researchers report that a template-switch adaptor with 12 random nucleotides tagged each cDNA molecule. TCRdb recomputed calls from the 5' RACE reads with MiXCR, one row per CDR3 protein. The table lists fewer than 700,000 distinct CDR3 sequences, less than 60% of them singletons. Study-level results: Possibly, changes in expanded clonotypes were confounded because donor CMV status was unknown.

V was trimmed by 3 bases and J by 0 bases, leaving 8 bases between them. The CDR3 runs to 14 residues. Per the germline V gene, CDR1 is MNHNS and CDR2 is SASEGT. The sequence came from a man older than 75 in good health. Sequencing was carried out using blood. The chain couples TRBV6-1 to TRBJ1-1; D ambiguous. The CDR3 region has the DNA TGTGCCAGCAGTGACCGTTACATGAACACTGAAGCTTTCTTT. This translates into CASSDRYMNTEAFF.